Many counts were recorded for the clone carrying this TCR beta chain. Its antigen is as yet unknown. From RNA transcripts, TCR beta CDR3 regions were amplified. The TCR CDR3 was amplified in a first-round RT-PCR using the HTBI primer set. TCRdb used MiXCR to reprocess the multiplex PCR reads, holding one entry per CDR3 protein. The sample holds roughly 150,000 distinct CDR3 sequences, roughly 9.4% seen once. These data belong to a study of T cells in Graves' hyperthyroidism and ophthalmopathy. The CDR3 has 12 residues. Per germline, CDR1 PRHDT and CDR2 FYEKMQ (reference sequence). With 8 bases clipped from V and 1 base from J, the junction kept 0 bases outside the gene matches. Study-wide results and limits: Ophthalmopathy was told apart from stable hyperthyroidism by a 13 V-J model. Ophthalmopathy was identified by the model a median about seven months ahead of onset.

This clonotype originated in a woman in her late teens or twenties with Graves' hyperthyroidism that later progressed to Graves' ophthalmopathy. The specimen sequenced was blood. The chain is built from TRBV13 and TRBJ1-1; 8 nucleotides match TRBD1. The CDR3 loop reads CASGTGNTEAFF. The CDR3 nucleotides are TGTGCCAGCGGGACAGGGAACACTGAAGCTTTCTTT.